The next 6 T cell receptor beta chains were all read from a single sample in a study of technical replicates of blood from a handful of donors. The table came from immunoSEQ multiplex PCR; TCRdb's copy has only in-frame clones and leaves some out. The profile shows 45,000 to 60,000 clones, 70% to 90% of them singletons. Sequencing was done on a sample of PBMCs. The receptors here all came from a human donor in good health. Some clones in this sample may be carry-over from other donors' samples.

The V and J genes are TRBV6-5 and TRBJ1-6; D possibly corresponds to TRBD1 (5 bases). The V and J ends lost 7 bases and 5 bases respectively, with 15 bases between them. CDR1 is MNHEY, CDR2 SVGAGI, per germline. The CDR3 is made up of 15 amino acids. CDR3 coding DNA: TGTGCCAGCAAAACTCCGGGACTCGATAATTCACCCCTCCACTTT. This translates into CASKTPGLDNSPLHF.

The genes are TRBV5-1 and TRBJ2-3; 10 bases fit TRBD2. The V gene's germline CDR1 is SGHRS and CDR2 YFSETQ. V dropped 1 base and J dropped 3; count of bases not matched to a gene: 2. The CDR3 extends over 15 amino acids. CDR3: CASSLIAGGTDTQYF. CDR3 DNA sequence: TGCGCCAGCAGCTTGATAGCGGGGGGTACAGATACGCAGTATTTT. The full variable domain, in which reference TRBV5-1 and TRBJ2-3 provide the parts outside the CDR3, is KAGVTQTPRYLIKTRGQQVTLSCSPISGHRSVSWYQQTPGQGLQFLFEYFSETQRNKGNFPGRFSGRQFSNSRSEMNVSTLELGDSALYLCASSLIAGGTDTQYFGPGTRLTVL.

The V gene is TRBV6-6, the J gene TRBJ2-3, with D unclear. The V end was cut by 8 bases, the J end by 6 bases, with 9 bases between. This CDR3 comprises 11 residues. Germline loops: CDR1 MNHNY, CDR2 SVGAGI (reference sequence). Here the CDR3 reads CASRAADTQYF. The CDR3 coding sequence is TGTGCCAGCCGTGCCGCGGATACGCAGTATTTT.

CDR3 nucleotides: TGTGCCAGCAGCCCCTTAGGGTGGGGACAGGGGTACTCTGGGGCCAACGTCCTGACTTTC. Protein product: CASSPLGWGQGYSGANVLTF. This sequence joins TRBV7-3 and TRBJ2-6; 10 bases map to TRBD1. The CDR3 runs to 20 residues. V lost 5 bases and J lost 0; bases outside the gene matches: 13. Germline CDR1 is SGHTA and CDR2 is FQGTGA.

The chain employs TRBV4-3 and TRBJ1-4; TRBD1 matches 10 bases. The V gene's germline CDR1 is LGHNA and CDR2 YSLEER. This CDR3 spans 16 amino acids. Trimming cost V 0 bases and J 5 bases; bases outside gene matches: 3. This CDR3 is CASSQDGGQGNEKLFF. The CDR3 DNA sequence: TGCGCCAGCAGCCAAGATGGGGGACAGGGGAATGAAAAACTGTTTTTT.

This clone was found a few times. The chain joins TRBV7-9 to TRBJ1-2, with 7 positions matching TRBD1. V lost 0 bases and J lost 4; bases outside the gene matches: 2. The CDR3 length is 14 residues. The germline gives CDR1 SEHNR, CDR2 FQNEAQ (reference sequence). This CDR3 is CASSLADRSYGYTF. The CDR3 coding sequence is TGTGCCAGCAGCTTAGCGGACAGGAGCTATGGCTACACCTTC. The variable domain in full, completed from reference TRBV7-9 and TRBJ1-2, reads DTGVSQNPRHKITKRGQNVTFRCDPISEHNRLYWYRQTLGQGPEFLTYFQNEAQLEKSRLLSDRFSAERPKGSFSTLEIQRTEQGDSAMYLCASSLADRSYGYTFGSGTRLTVV.